These T cell receptor beta chains were read from a single sample in a study of technical replicates of blood from a few donors. Clones were read by immunoSEQ multiplex PCR, and TCRdb kept only the in-frame ones, dropping some. The data show about 88,000 clones, just under 95% seen once. What was sequenced was T cells isolated from PBMCs. The receptors here all came from a human donor in good health. Each CDR3 is given with its conserved first and last residue. D genes are given only for firm matches. A clone size is listed for some rows: how often the clone was seen (once, few, many), or a class if it is expanded.

D	V	J	size	DNA	CDR3
TRBD1	TRBV4-1	TRBJ1-1	.	TGCGCCAGCAGCCACGTGCTGGGCAGGGGGCACACTGAAGCTTTCTTT	CASSHVLGRGHTEAFF
.	TRBV4-1	TRBJ2-7	.	TGCGCCAGCAGCCTAAACAGGTTGGACGAGCAGTACTTC	CASSLNRLDEQYF
.	TRBV5-6	TRBJ1-1	once	TGTGCCAGCAGCACCAGACAGCCCGGGGCTTTCTTT	CASSTRQPGAFF
.	TRBV11-2	TRBJ1-6	.	TGTGCCAGCAGCTTCCTACAGGGCAAGTTAGCCCTCCACTTT	CASSFLQGKLALHF
.	TRBV28	TRBJ1-5	once	TGTGCCAGCAGTTTAACACGGGGGGGCCAGCCCCAGCATTTT	CASSLTRGGQPQHF
TRBD1	TRBV5-6	TRBJ1-4	.	TGTGCCAGCAGCTTGGTCAGGGGGCAGGCAACTAATGAAAAACTGTTTTTT	CASSLVRGQATNEKLFF
.	TRBV7-3	TRBJ2-3	once	TGTGCCAGCAGACGCGACAGTTACACAGATACGCAGTATTTT	CASRRDSYTDTQYF
.	TRBV30	TRBJ2-7	.	TGTGCCTGGAGTGTACGCAGGGGAACCTACGAGCAGTACTTC	CAWSVRRGTYEQYF
.	TRBV7-9	TRBJ2-3	.	TGTGCCAGCAGCGGTCCCGTATTCGGTTCAGATACGCAGTATTTT	CASSGPVFGSDTQYF
.	TRBV4-1	TRBJ2-1	.	TGCGCCAGCAGCCAAGATATGGTGGAGGGCTACAATGAGCAGTTCTTC	CASSQDMVEGYNEQFF
TRBD1	TRBV15	TRBJ1-4	few	TGTGCCACCACCCGAGGGACAGGAGAAAAACTGTTTTTT	CATTRGTGEKLFF
TRBD1	TRBV25-1	TRBJ1-5	once	TGTGCCAGCAGTGACGGGAGGGGGCTCGTTCAGCCCCAGCATTTT	CASSDGRGLVQPQHF
TRBD2	TRBV10-3	TRBJ2-1	.	TGTGCCATCAGAAAAGAGCGGGAGGGGAACAATGAGCAGTTCTTC	CAIRKEREGNNEQFF
.	TRBV28	TRBJ1-1	once	TGTGCCAGCAGTCTCCTAACAGGGAGGGGGATGAACACTGAAGCTTTCTTT	CASSLLTGRGMNTEAFF
.	TRBV28	TRBJ1-2	.	TGTGCCAGCAGCCTAAGCCTCTATGGCTACACCTTC	CASSLSLYGYTF
.	TRBV11-2	TRBJ2-3	.	TGTGCCAGCAGTTTCCGGGATACGCAGTATTTT	CASSFRDTQYF
TRBD2	TRBV7-9	TRBJ2-6	.	TGTGCCAGCAGCTTACCGTTAGCGGGGAGCTCTGGGGCCAACGTCCTGACTTTC	CASSLPLAGSSGANVLTF
TRBD1	TRBV19	TRBJ1-3	.	TGTGCCAGTAGTATGGGGGACAGGGCGAACTCTGGAAACACCATATATTTT	CASSMGDRANSGNTIYF
TRBD1	TRBV29-1	TRBJ2-1	.	TGCAGCGTTGATGGGGACAGGGGGTACCAAAGGGGCGCGGGAGGAGTGTATGAGCAGTTCTTC	CSVDGDRGYQRGAGGVYEQFF
.	TRBV4-1	TRBJ2-7	once	TGCGCCAGCAGCCAAGTCGCGCGGTTTGGTTCCGACGAGCAGTACTTC	CASSQVARFGSDEQYF
.	TRBV5-1	TRBJ1-5	.	TGCGCCAGCAGCTTGCGGTCAGGGGATCAGCCCCAGCATTTT	CASSLRSGDQPQHF
.	TRBV29-1	TRBJ1-2	.	TGCAGCGAGGCCAGGGTCCGCGGCTACACCTTC	CSEARVRGYTF
TRBD1	TRBV20-1	TRBJ2-1	.	TGCAGTGCTCGAAGACAGGGGAAGCAGTTCTTC	CSARRQGKQFF
TRBD2	TRBV6-4	TRBJ2-2	.	TGTGCCAGCAGGAGGACTAGCGGGGTTGGCCGTACCGGGGAGCTGTTTTTT	CASRRTSGVGRTGELFF
.	TRBV19	TRBJ2-1	.	TGTGCCAGTAGTGGCAGACAGTTTTCTCTCAATGAGCAGTTCTTC	CASSGRQFSLNEQFF
TRBD1	TRBV25-1	TRBJ1-5	.	TGTGCCAGCAGTCCCAATCGACAGGGCTGGCAGCCCCAGCATTTT	CASSPNRQGWQPQHF
TRBD1	TRBV7-2	TRBJ2-7	.	TGTGCCAGCAGCTCCCCGACAGGGGCCTACGAGCAGTACTTC	CASSSPTGAYEQYF
TRBD1	TRBV30	TRBJ1-5	.	TGTGCCTGGAGCCAAGTAGGGACAGGGCCGAAGCCCCAGCATTTT	CAWSQVGTGPKPQHF
.	TRBV9	TRBJ1-1	.	TGTGCCAGCAGGGCCGGAGAGGCACTTCCGATGAACACTGAAGCTTTCTTT	CASRAGEALPMNTEAFF
.	TRBV6-6	TRBJ2-1	.	TGTGCCAGCAGTTACAGGGAGGATGAGCAGTTCTTC	CASSYREDEQFF
.	TRBV6-6	TRBJ1-5	.	TGTGCCAGCAGTTACGACCAATGGGGCCCTGAGGCCCAGCATTTT	CASSYDQWGPEAQHF
TRBD1	TRBV19	TRBJ1-4	.	TGTGCCAGTAGTCCCAACCGAGGGACAGCCAATTTTAATGAAAAACTGTTTTTT	CASSPNRGTANFNEKLFF
.	TRBV5-4	TRBJ2-2	.	TGTGCCAGCAGCAGAACTACACACCCAACCGGGGAGCTGTTTTTT	CASSRTTHPTGELFF
TRBD1	TRBV14	TRBJ2-6	.	TGTGCCAGCAGCCCCCGGCAGGGGGCCGCTGGGGCCAACGTCCTGACTTTC	CASSPRQGAAGANVLTF
TRBD2	TRBV5-4	TRBJ2-1	.	TGTGCCAGCAGCCGGGGGGAACATGGCAATGAGCAGTTCTTC	CASSRGEHGNEQFF
.	TRBV7-8	TRBJ2-5	.	TGTGCCAGCAGCTTACAGGGCACCTACCAAGAGACCCAGTACTTC	CASSLQGTYQETQYF
TRBD1	TRBV6-5	TRBJ2-1	.	TGTGCCAGCAGTTACTCCCGGACAGGGATCAATGAGCAGTTCTTC	CASSYSRTGINEQFF
TRBD2	TRBV7-6	TRBJ2-1	.	TGTGCCAGCAGCTTAGCGGGGGGGGAGTACAATGAGCAGTTCTTC	CASSLAGGEYNEQFF
.	TRBV10-2	TRBJ2-5	.	TGCGCCAGCGGGGGGGGGCGGGAGACCCAGTACTTC	CASGGGRETQYF
.	TRBV7-2	TRBJ2-2	.	TGTGCCAGCAGGTCACAGGGCGTCGGGACCGGGGAGCTGTTTTTT	CASRSQGVGTGELFF
.	TRBV5-6	TRBJ2-1	.	TGTGCCAGCACCTCGCCCAGGGTGGGTGAGCAGTTCTTC	CASTSPRVGEQFF
TRBD2	TRBV2	TRBJ2-2	once	TGTGCCAGCAGTAGCCGTATAGCGGGGGGAAGTACCGGGGAGCTGTTTTTT	CASSSRIAGGSTGELFF
.	TRBV19	TRBJ2-1	.	TGTGCCAGTAGTGGAGACGTCGGCAGTTCCTACAATGAGCAGTTCTTC	CASSGDVGSSYNEQFF
.	TRBV7-9	TRBJ2-7	.	TGTGCCAGCAGCCCGAGTTCATACGAGCAGTACTTC	CASSPSSYEQYF
TRBD2	TRBV2	TRBJ2-1	.	TGTGCCAGCAGTGAAGAGAGCGGGGGGGCCTTAGTCGATGAGCAGTTCTTC	CASSEESGGALVDEQFF